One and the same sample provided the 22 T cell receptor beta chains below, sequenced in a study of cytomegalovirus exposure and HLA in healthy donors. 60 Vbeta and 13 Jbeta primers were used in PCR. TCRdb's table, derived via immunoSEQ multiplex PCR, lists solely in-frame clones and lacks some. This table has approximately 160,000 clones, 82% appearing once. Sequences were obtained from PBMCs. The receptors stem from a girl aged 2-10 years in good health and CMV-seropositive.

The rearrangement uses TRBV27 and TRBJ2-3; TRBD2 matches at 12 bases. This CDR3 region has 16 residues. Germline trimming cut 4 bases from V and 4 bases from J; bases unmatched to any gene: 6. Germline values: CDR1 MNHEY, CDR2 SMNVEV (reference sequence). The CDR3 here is CASSSRLAGDPDTQYF. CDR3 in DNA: TGTGCCAGCAGTTCCCGACTAGCGGGAGACCCAGATACGCAGTATTTT.

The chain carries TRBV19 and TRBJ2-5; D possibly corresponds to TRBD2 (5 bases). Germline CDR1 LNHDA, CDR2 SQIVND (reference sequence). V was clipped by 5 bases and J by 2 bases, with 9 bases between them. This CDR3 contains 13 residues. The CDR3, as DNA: TGTGCCAGTAGTGAAAGGGAGCAAGAGACCCAGTACTTC. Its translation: CASSEREQETQYF. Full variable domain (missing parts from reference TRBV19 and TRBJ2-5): DGGITQSPKYLFRKEGQNVTLSCEQNLNHDAMYWYRQDPGQGLRLIYYSQIVNDFQKGDIAEGYSVSREKKESFPLTVTSAQKNPTAFYLCASSEREQETQYFGPGTRLLVL.

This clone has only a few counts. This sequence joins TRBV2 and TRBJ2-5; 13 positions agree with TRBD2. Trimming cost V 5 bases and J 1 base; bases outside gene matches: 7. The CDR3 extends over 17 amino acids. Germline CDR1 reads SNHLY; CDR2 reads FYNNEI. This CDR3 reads CASSFRTSGRVQETQYF. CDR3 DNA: TGTGCCAGCAGTTTTCGAACTAGCGGGAGGGTCCAAGAGACCCAGTACTTC.

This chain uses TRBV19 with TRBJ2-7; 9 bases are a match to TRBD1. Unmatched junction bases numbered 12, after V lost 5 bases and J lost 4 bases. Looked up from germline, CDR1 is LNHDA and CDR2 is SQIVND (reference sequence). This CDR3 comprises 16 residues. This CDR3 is CASSESTGTGYYEQYF. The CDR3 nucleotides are TGTGCCAGTAGTGAGTCAACCGGGACAGGGTATTACGAGCAGTACTTC.

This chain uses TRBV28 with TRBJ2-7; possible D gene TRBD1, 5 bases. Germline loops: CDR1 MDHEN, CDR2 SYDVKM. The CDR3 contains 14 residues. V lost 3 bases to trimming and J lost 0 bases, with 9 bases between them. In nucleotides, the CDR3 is TGTGCCAGCAGTTTTCAGGGCAACTCCTACGAGCAGTACTTC. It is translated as CASSFQGNSYEQYF.

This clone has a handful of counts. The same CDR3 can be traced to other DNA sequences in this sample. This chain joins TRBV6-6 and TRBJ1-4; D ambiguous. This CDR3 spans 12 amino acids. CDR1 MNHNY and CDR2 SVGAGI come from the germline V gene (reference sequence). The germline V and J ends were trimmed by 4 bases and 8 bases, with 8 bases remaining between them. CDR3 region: CASSSSREKLFF. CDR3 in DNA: TGTGCCAGCAGTTCCAGCAGGGAAAAACTGTTTTTT.

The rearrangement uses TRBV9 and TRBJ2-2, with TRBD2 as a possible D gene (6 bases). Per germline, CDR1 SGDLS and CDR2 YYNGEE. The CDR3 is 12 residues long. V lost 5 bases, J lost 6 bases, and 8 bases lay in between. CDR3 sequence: CASSLAPGELFF. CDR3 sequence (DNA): TGTGCCAGCAGTCTAGCGCCCGGGGAGCTGTTTTTT.

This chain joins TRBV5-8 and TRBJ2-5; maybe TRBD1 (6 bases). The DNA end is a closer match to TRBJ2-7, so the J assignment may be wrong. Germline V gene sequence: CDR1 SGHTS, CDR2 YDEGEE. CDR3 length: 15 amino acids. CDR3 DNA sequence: TGTGCCAGCAGCTACAACAGGGTTAGGACCTACGAGCAGTACTTC. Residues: CASSYNRVRTYEQYF.

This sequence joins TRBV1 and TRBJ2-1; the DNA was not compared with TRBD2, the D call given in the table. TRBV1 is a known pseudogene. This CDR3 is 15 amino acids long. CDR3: CTSSQDASWCNEQFF. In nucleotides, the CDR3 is TGCACCAGCAGCCAAGACGCTAGCTGGTGCAATGAGCAGTTCTTC.

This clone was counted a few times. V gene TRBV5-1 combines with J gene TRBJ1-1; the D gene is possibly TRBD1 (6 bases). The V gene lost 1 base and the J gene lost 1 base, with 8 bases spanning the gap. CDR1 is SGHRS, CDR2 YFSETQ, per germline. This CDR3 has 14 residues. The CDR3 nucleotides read TGCGCCAGCAGCTTGCAACAGGGGAACACTGAAGCTTTCTTT. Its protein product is CASSLQQGNTEAFF.

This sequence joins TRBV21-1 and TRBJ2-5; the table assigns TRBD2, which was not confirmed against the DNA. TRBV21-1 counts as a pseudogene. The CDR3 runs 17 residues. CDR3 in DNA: TGTGCCAGCATCCCGTCGGTTCTCGGGAGAGCGTGGAAGACCCAGTACTTC. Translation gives CASIPSVLGRAWKTQYF.

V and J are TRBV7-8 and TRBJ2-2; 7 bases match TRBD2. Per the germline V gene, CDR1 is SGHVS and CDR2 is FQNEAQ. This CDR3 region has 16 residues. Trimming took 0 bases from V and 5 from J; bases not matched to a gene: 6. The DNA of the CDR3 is TGTGCCAGCAGCTTAGCGGCGGGAGTTCGTACCGGGGAGCTGTTTTTT. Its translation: CASSLAAGVRTGELFF.

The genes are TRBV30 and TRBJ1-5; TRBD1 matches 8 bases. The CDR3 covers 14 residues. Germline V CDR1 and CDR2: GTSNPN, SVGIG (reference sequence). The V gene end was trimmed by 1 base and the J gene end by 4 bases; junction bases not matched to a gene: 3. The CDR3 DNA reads TGTGCCTGGAGTGGGACAGGGAGTAATCAGCCCCAGCATTTT. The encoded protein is CAWSGTGSNQPQHF.

The DNA for the CDR3 is TGCGCCAGCAAGGTTGTAGGGACACAAGAGACCCAGTACTTC. Amino acids: CASKVVGTQETQYF. The V call is TRBV10-2, the J call TRBJ2-5, with D possibly being TRBD1 (6 bases). Trimming left V 7 bases short and J 2 bases short, with 14 bases between. The CDR3 contains 14 residues. Per the germline V gene, CDR1 is WSHSY and CDR2 is SAAADI.

CDR3 DNA sequence: TGTGCCAGCGGAAACCGGGACAGGGTAGTCTCCGGGGAGCTGTTTTTT. It codes for CASGNRDRVVSGELFF. The gene calls are TRBV28 and TRBJ2-2, with TRBD1 identical over 9 bases. The junction had 13 bases not matched to a gene; V was cut back by 8 bases and J by 6 bases. The CDR3 has 16 residues. CDR1 is MDHEN and CDR2 is SYDVKM in the germline V gene.

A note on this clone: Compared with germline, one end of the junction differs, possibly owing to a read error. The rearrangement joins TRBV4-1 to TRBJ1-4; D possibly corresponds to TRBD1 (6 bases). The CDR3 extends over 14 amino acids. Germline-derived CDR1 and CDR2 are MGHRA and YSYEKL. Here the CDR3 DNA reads TGTGCCAGCAGCCAAGGGGGGGTGGAGGAAAAACTGTTTTTT. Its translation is CASSQGGVEEKLFF.

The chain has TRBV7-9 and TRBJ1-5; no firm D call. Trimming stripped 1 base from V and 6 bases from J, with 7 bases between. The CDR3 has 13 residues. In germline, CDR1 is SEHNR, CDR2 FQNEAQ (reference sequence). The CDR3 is CASSLVEAQPQHF. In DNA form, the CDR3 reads TGTGCCAGCAGCTTAGTGGAGGCTCAGCCCCAGCATTTT.

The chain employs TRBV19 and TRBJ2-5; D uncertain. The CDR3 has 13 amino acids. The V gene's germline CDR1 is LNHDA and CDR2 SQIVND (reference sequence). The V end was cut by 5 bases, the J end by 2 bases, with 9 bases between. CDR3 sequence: CASSHRVQETQYF. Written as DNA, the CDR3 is TGTGCCAGTAGTCATAGAGTTCAAGAGACCCAGTACTTC.

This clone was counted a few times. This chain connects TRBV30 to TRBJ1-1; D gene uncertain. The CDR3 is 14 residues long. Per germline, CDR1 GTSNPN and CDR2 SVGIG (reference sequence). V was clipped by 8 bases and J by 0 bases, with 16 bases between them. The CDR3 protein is CARSGVGMNTEAFF. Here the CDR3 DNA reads TGTGCCCGCAGCGGGGTAGGCATGAACACTGAAGCTTTCTTT.

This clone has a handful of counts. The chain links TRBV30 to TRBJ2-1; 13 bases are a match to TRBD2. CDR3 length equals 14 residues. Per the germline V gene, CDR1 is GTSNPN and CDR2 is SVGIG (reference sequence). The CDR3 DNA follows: TGTGCTATTTACCCGGGACTAGCGGGATATGAGCAGTTCTTC. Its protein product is CAIYPGLAGYEQFF. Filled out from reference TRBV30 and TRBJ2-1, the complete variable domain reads SQTIHQWPATLVQPVGSPLSLECTVEGTSNPNLYWYRQAAGRGLQLLFYSVGIGQISSEVPQNLSASRPQDRQFILSSKKLLLSDSGFYLCAIYPGLAGYEQFFGPGTRLTVL.

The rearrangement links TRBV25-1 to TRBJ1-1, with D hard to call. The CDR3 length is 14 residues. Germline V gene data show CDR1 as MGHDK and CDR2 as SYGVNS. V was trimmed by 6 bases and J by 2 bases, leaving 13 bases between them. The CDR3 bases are TGTGCCAGCAGGGTTGGTGAGACAAACACTGAAGCTTTCTTT. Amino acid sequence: CASRVGETNTEAFF.

CDR3: CASSLRTAHYGYTF. CDR3 sequence (DNA): TGTGCCAGCAGTTTGAGGACAGCCCACTATGGCTACACCTTC. The V and J genes are TRBV28 and TRBJ1-2, with a tentative D call TRBD1 (6 bases). Trimming cost V 3 bases and J 3 bases, with 11 bases left between them. Per germline, CDR1 MDHEN and CDR2 SYDVKM. CDR3 length: 14 amino acids.